This is a list of T cell receptor beta chains from one sample in a study of CXCR3-negative and CXCR3-positive naive CD8 T cells. TCRdb re-called the 5' RACE reads, yielding one record per CDR3 amino acid sequence without DNA. The listing records about 89,000 distinct CDR3 sequences. Sequenced material: naive CXCR3+ CD8+ T cells from blood. All receptors come from a human donor in good health. Some clones in this sample may be carry-over from other donors' samples. CDR3s include the opening cysteine and the closing phenylalanine or tryptophan. Fields, in order: CDR3 protein, J gene, V gene.

CDR3 protein: CATGAGTSYNEQFF
J gene: TRBJ2-1
V gene: TRBV6-2/TRBV6-3

CDR3 protein: CASSYLGGRGTYNEQFF
J gene: TRBJ2-1
V gene: TRBV6-2/TRBV6-3

CDR3 protein: CASSLAGGLRETRYF
J gene: TRBJ2-5
V gene: TRBV12-3/TRBV12-4

CDR3 protein: CSGLKDRVHEQYF
J gene: TRBJ2-7
V gene: TRBV20-1

CDR3 protein: CSPLNLAQETQYF
J gene: TRBJ2-5
V gene: TRBV29-1

CDR3 protein: CASGLVPIAKETQYF
J gene: TRBJ2-5
V gene: TRBV12-5

CDR3 protein: CASREAAQETQYF
J gene: TRBJ2-5
V gene: TRBV11-2

CDR3 protein: CASSVTDRGVNQPQHF
J gene: TRBJ1-5
V gene: TRBV7-8

CDR3 protein: CASSLGISYEQYF
J gene: TRBJ2-7
V gene: TRBV5-1

CDR3 protein: CASSLSLNEQYF
J gene: TRBJ2-7
V gene: TRBV7-9

CDR3 protein: CASSDTTGVYEQYF
J gene: TRBJ2-7
V gene: TRBV5-1

CDR3 protein: CASGRVYDTQCF
J gene: TRBJ2-3
V gene: TRBV27

CDR3 protein: CASSSGTSGDTGELFF
J gene: TRBJ2-2
V gene: TRBV7-6

CDR3 protein: CASSQDTLAGHYEQYF
J gene: TRBJ2-7
V gene: TRBV3-1

CDR3 protein: CAIQPTRDGFYEQYF
J gene: TRBJ2-7
V gene: TRBV10-3

CDR3 protein: CSVEDYAGGNEQFF
J gene: TRBJ2-1
V gene: TRBV29-1

CDR3 protein: CSAMDRYSYNEQFF
J gene: TRBJ2-1
V gene: TRBV20-1

CDR3 protein: CASSFAGYTGELFF
J gene: TRBJ2-2
V gene: TRBV7-7

CDR3 protein: CASSLKWARELLGRETQYF
J gene: TRBJ2-5
V gene: TRBV6-5

CDR3 protein: CSVRTGLGYTF
J gene: TRBJ1-2
V gene: TRBV29-1

CDR3 protein: CASSQDTSGVGGEQFF
J gene: TRBJ2-1
V gene: TRBV4-2

CDR3 protein: CASSLRRSTGGQVYEQYF
J gene: TRBJ2-7
V gene: TRBV5-6

CDR3 protein: CASSSRLASYEQYF
J gene: TRBJ2-7
V gene: TRBV28

CDR3 protein: CASSWDDYSNQPQHF
J gene: TRBJ1-5
V gene: TRBV19

CDR3 protein: CSGTGTESSYEQYF
J gene: TRBJ2-7
V gene: TRBV29-1

CDR3 protein: CASSTTVLPQYF
J gene: TRBJ2-3
V gene: TRBV5-1

CDR3 protein: CASITDRGRMNTEAFF
J gene: TRBJ1-1
V gene: TRBV11-2

CDR3 protein: CASSLPGARDSPLHF
J gene: TRBJ1-6
V gene: TRBV7-9

CDR3 protein: CASSIETLRTPPGTQYF
J gene: TRBJ2-5
V gene: TRBV7-9

CDR3 protein: CASSVVSPDTQYF
J gene: TRBJ2-3
V gene: TRBV9

CDR3 protein: CASSHPGQGGGNEQFF
J gene: TRBJ2-1
V gene: TRBV4-1

CDR3 protein: CASSLHSGRVETQYF
J gene: TRBJ2-5
V gene: TRBV5-1

CDR3 protein: CSVPPGGEGYTF
J gene: TRBJ1-2
V gene: TRBV29-1